Listed below are T cell receptor beta chains from one sample, sequenced in a study of blood T cell repertoires in COVID-19. The protocol was immunoSEQ multiplex PCR, while the TCRdb copy is restricted to in-frame clones and leaves out a portion. The data contain 250,000 or so clones, 70% to 90% of them singletons. Sequencing was done on a sample of PBMCs or T cells enriched from blood (not recorded which). The source of these receptors is a woman in her 30s with acute COVID-19. Both conserved end residues are part of each CDR3. The order of the fields is V gene, J gene, clone size, D gene, CDR3 protein, CDR3 DNA. D genes are given only for firm matches. Size values are once, few and many counts, or a class for expanded clones, and some rows have none.

TRBV13	TRBJ2-7	-	-	CASSSGELTYEQYF	TGTGCCAGCAGTTCCGGGGAGCTTACCTACGAGCAGTACTTC
TRBV18	TRBJ2-5	-	-	CASCGTFQETQYF	TGTGCCAGCTGCGGGACTTTCCAAGAGACCCAGTACTTC
TRBV4-1	TRBJ2-5	-	-	CASSREGPQKTQYF	TGCGCCAGCAGCCGCGAGGGTCCCCAAAAGACCCAGTACTTC
TRBV19	TRBJ2-7	-	TRBD2	CASSEGTMGAYEQYF	TGTGCCAGTAGCGAAGGGACTATGGGTGCCTACGAGCAGTACTTC
TRBV6-1	TRBJ2-3	-	TRBD2	CASSVPSGRTIDTQYF	TGTGCCAGCAGTGTCCCTAGCGGGAGGACGATTGATACGCAGTATTTT
TRBV5-1	TRBJ2-1	-	TRBD2	CASSLVAGVYNEQFF	TGCGCCAGCAGCTTGGTAGCGGGGGTCTACAATGAGCAGTTCTTC
TRBV7-8	TRBJ2-2	-	TRBD2	CASSEVHRTSGYAGELFF	TGTGCCAGCAGCGAGGTGCACAGGACTAGCGGGTATGCCGGGGAGCTGTTTTTT
TRBV24-1	TRBJ2-5	-	TRBD1	CATSDGQGWETQYF	TGTGCCACCAGTGATGGACAGGGCTGGGAGACCCAGTACTTC
TRBV28	TRBJ2-3	once	TRBD2	CASSLRGLARSTDTQYF	TGTGCCAGCAGTTTAAGGGGACTAGCCCGTAGCACAGATACGCAGTATTTT
TRBV19	TRBJ1-2	-	TRBD1	CASSQGGAGYGYTF	TGTGCCAGTAGTCAAGGGGGCGCGGGCTATGGCTACACCTTC
TRBV13	TRBJ1-3	-	TRBD1	CASSAERQGRIPGNTIYF	TGTGCCAGCAGCGCCGAACGACAGGGGAGAATCCCTGGAAACACCATATATTTT
TRBV6-6	TRBJ1-5	-	-	CASSPMDSYSNQPQHF	TGTGCCAGCAGTCCAATGGACAGTTATAGCAATCAGCCCCAGCATTTT
TRBV7-3	TRBJ2-3	-	-	CASRRTSQDTQYF	TGTGCCAGCAGACGCACTTCCCAAGATACGCAGTATTTT
TRBV28	TRBJ2-7	-	TRBD1	CASSRPGQPLSYEQYF	TGTGCCAGCAGTAGGCCGGGACAGCCCCTCTCCTACGAGCAGTACTTC
TRBV7-3	TRBJ2-1	-	TRBD2	CASSWTSGQYNEQFF	TGTGCTAGCAGTTGGACTAGCGGGCAATACAATGAGCAGTTCTTC
TRBV4-1	TRBJ2-1	once	TRBD2	CASSQDITSGRIPSYNEQFF	TGCGCCAGCAGCCAAGACATAACTAGCGGGAGGATACCCTCCTACAATGAGCAGTTCTTC